The 18 T cell receptor beta chains reported below all come from one sample, sequenced in a study of Graves' ophthalmopathy and Graves' hyperthyroidism. As the template, RNA transcripts were used to amplify TCR beta CDR3 regions. HTBI-primed RT-PCR formed the first round, and a multiplex PCR formed the second. TCRdb called the multiplex PCR reads again in MiXCR, with one record for every CDR3 protein. The table records over 450,000 distinct CDR3 sequences, roughly an eighth of them present only once. What was sequenced was blood. The source of these receptors is a woman aged 25 to 39 with Graves' ophthalmopathy.

Many counts were recorded for this clonotype. The chain links TRBV6-1 to TRBJ2-7, with 7 bases matching TRBD1. J was trimmed by 2 bases and V by 1 base; bases with no gene match: 8. The CDR3 spans 16 residues. The V gene's germline CDR1 is MNHNS and CDR2 SASEGT. CDR3 nucleotide sequence: TGTGCCAGCAGTGAAGAGGCAGGGGGAATGACCTACGAGCAGTACTTC. Its protein is CASSEEAGGMTYEQYF.

There are many counts of this clonotype. This chain uses TRBV6-2 or TRBV6-3 with TRBJ1-2, with D possibly being TRBD1 (6 bases). The CDR3 is made up of 15 amino acids. Germline-derived CDR1 and CDR2 are MNHEY and SVGEGT. V was cut by 0 bases and J by 4 bases, with 12 bases left in between. The CDR3 bases are TGTGCCAGCAGTTACTCACAGGGATCTACCTATGGCTACACCTTC. This translates into CASSYSQGSTYGYTF.

This clonotype was counted many times. The rearrangement uses TRBV6-1 and TRBJ1-1, with D unclear. The CDR3 is 13 residues long. Trimming cost V 4 bases and J 4 bases, with 10 bases left between them. The germline V gene has CDR1 MNHNS and CDR2 SASEGT. This chain's CDR3 is CASSVEGGTEAFF. DNA of the CDR3: TGTGCCAGCAGTGTTGAGGGAGGCACTGAAGCTTTCTTT.

This clonotype was found many times. The chain employs TRBV6-5 and TRBJ2-7; perhaps TRBD2 as D (5 bases). This CDR3 is 13 amino acids long. V dropped 1 base and J dropped 7 bases, with 11 bases sitting between them. Germline assignment: CDR1 MNHEY and CDR2 SVGAGI. The CDR3 loop is CASSYLLREEQYF. The DNA of the CDR3 is TGTGCCAGCAGTTACTTACTTAGGGAGGAGCAGTACTTC.

This clonotype was recorded many times. The chain carries TRBV12-3 or TRBV12-4 and TRBJ1-1; D is uncertain. The CDR3 spans 11 residues. Trimming took 6 bases from V and 3 from J, leaving 5 bases between them. The CDR3 loop reads CASSLHTEAFF. CDR3 nucleotide sequence: TGTGCCAGCAGCCTTCACACTGAAGCTTTCTTT.

A few counts support this clonotype. The chain uses TRBV18 and TRBJ2-7; D remains ambiguous. The length of the CDR3 is 12 residues. Germline CDR1 is KGHSH and CDR2 is LQKENI. With 5 bases removed from V and 3 bases from J, the gap between germline ends came to 8 bases. CDR3 in amino acids: CASSTDGYEQYF. The CDR3 bases are TGTGCCAGCTCAACGGACGGCTACGAGCAGTACTTC.

V and J are TRBV20-1 and TRBJ2-5; D gene ambiguous. The CDR3 extends over 11 amino acids. Germline CDR1 DFQATT, CDR2 SNEGSKA (reference sequence). V lost 3 bases and J 5 bases, leaving 7 bases between the germline ends. This chain's CDR3 is CSASLLETQYF. The CDR3 DNA reads TGCAGTGCTAGTTTATTGGAGACCCAGTACTTC.

V and J are TRBV19 and TRBJ2-2, with TRBD1 matching 7 bases. Germline CDR1 LNHDA, CDR2 SQIVND (reference sequence). The CDR3 covers 17 residues. V dropped 4 bases and J dropped 3; count of bases not matched to a gene: 11. The CDR3 region is CASSNPTGVQDTGELFF. CDR3 DNA: TGTGCCAGTAGTAACCCAACAGGGGTTCAAGACACCGGGGAGCTGTTTTTT.

This clonotype was counted at least ten times. V gene TRBV2 combines with J gene TRBJ2-5; a weak D match, TRBD2 (6 bases). The germline gives CDR1 SNHLY, CDR2 FYNNEI. CDR3 size: 13 residues. V shed 8 bases and J shed 2 bases, with 12 bases lying between them. CDR3 DNA: TGTGCCAGCCCCGGGACTCCTCAAGAGACCCAGTACTTC. It is translated as CASPGTPQETQYF.

This clonotype was recorded many times. V usage is TRBV6-5 and J usage is TRBJ1-2; D possibly corresponds to TRBD1 (5 bases). CDR3 size: 16 residues. The V end was cut by 5 bases, the J end by 5 bases, with 21 bases between. Germline CDR1 and CDR2: MNHEY and SVGAGI. DNA for the CDR3: TGTGCCAGCAGTGTACTCACTCGGACAAACTTTTATGGCTACACCTTC. Protein product: CASSVLTRTNFYGYTF.

This clonotype was recorded many times. J is TRBJ2-7 and V is TRBV5-1; maybe TRBD1 (6 bases). CDR3 size: 16 residues. Germline V gene data show CDR1 as SGHRS and CDR2 as YFSETQ. V lost 1 base, J lost 3 bases, and 17 bases lay in between. CDR3 sequence (DNA): TGCGCCAGCAGCTTGCAGGGGCAGCAAAGGAGCTACGAGCAGTACTTC. It encodes CASSLQGQQRSYEQYF.

In the case of this clonotype: A much larger clone lies one base from this, so it may be a read error. The rearrangement joins TRBV12-3 or TRBV12-4 to TRBJ2-7; TRBD2 agrees at 7 bases. This CDR3 comprises 10 residues. J lost 3 bases, V lost 11 bases, and 1 base had no gene match. The CDR3 spells CAGGGYEQYF. DNA for the CDR3: TGTGCCGGGGGGGGCTACGAGCAGTACTTC.

This clonotype was observed at least ten times. This sequence joins TRBV12-3 or TRBV12-4 and TRBJ1-2; D is ambiguous. The CDR3 has 13 residues. The germline V and J ends were trimmed by 3 bases and 7 bases, with 12 bases remaining between them. As DNA, the CDR3 is TGTGCCAGCAGTTTCGGTGGAGGTCCTGGCTACACCTTC. It codes for CASSFGGGPGYTF.

The rearrangement uses TRBV5-1 and TRBJ1-2; tentative D call: TRBD1 (5 bases). Germline lookup yields CDR1 SGHRS and CDR2 YFSETQ. This CDR3 is 16 amino acids long. V was cut by 4 bases and J by 0 bases, with 16 bases left in between. As DNA, the CDR3 is TGCGCCAGCAGCCTGGAGGGGAACTTTCCTAACTATGGCTACACCTTC. It is translated as CASSLEGNFPNYGYTF.

This clonotype was found many times. The chain employs TRBV14 and TRBJ1-2, with D unclear. CDR1 SGHDN and CDR2 FVKESK come from the germline V gene. Trimming pared 1 base from V and 4 bases from J, leaving 16 bases between. The CDR3 is 16 residues long. As DNA, the CDR3 is TGTGCCAGCAGCCAAGTCCCCTGGCTGAATCGCTATGGCTACACCTTC. This translates into CASSQVPWLNRYGYTF.

This clonotype was picked up many times. This sequence joins TRBV11-2 and TRBJ2-7, with 9 bases aligning to TRBD1. The CDR3 is made up of 14 amino acids. Germline lookup yields CDR1 SGHAT and CDR2 FQNNGV. Trimming at V came to 4 bases and at J to 3 bases, leaving 4 bases not matched to a gene. This CDR3 reads CASSSWDRDYEQYF. Written as DNA, the CDR3 is TGTGCCAGCAGCTCCTGGGACAGGGACTACGAGCAGTACTTC.

The chain carries TRBV11-2 and TRBJ2-7; TRBD2 matches at 8 bases. Losses at the gene ends were 3 bases for V and 5 bases for J; bases not matched to a gene: 6. The length of the CDR3 is 14 residues. Germline values: CDR1 SGHAT, CDR2 FQNNGV. This CDR3 is CASSFRYSGNEQYF. In DNA, the CDR3 is TGTGCCAGCAGCTTCAGATATAGCGGGAACGAGCAGTACTTC.

The V and J genes are TRBV20-1 and TRBJ1-6; D is possibly TRBD1 (5 bases). V was clipped by 1 base and J by 3 bases, with 16 bases between them. The CDR3 is 17 amino acids. In germline, CDR1 is DFQATT, CDR2 SNEGSKA (reference sequence). This CDR3 is CSARVRGTGIYNSPLHF. The CDR3 bases are TGCAGTGCTAGAGTTAGGGGCACCGGCATCTATAATTCACCCCTCCACTTT.